This T cell receptor (beta chain) stems from a study of breast tumors, draining lymph nodes, adjacent tissues. Study results and limitations: Most tumor T cells seemingly derive from lymph node, then expand in tumor. Tumor T cell lymph node origin was a supported hypothesis, not proven. Tumor and nontumor repertoires were significantly more similar in luminal-like than in basal-like breast cancer.

Of note for this clonotype: What it recognizes is unknown.

The V gene's germline CDR1 is ENHRY and CDR2 SYGVKD. The CDR3 runs 14 residues. Trimming removed 8 bases from V and 3 bases from J; junction bases left unmatched: 6. Breast cancer patients provided tissue from their axillary draining lymph nodes. In TCRdb, the multiplex PCR reads were re-called with MiXCR into one record per CDR3 protein. The top ten hold about 3.3% of the sample, which has over 200,000 distinct CDR3 sequences, around 34% seen once. This sequence was found in a female donor with breast cancer. Some clones in this sample may be carry-over from other donors' samples. The material sequenced was axillary lymph node tissue. This chain links TRBV10-3 with TRBJ2-2, with 7 bases identical to TRBD1. CDR3 amino acids: CAIQGGADTGELFF. The CDR3 region has the DNA TGTGCCATCCAAGGGGGCGCGGACACCGGGGAGCTGTTTTTT.